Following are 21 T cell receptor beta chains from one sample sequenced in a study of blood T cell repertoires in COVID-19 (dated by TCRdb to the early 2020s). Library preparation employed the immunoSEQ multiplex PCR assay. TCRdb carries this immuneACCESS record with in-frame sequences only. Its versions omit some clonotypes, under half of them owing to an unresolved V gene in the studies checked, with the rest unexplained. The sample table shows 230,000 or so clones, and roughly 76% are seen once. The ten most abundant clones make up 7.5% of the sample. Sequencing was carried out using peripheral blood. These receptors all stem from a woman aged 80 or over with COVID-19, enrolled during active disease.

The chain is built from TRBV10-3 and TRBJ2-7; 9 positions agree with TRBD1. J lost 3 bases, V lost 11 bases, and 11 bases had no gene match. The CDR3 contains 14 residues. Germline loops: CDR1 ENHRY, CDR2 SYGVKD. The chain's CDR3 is CARPPGQGIYEQYF. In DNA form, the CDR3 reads TGTGCCCGTCCCCCGGGACAGGGAATCTACGAGCAGTACTTC.

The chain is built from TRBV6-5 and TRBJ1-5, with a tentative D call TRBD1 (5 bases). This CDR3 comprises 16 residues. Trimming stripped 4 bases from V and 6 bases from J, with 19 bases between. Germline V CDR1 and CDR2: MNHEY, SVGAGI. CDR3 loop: CASSSYLGGAGQPQHF. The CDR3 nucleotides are TGTGCCAGCAGTTCCTACCTGGGAGGGGCGGGTCAGCCCCAGCATTTT.

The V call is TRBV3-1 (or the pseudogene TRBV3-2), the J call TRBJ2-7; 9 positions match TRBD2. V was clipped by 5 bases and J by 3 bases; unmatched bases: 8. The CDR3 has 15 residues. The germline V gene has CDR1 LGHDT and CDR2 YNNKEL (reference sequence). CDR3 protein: CASSYSGGAFYEQYF. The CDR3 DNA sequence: TGTGCCAGCAGCTATAGCGGGGGAGCCTTCTACGAGCAGTACTTC.

CDR3 nucleotide sequence: TGTGCCAGCAGTGGGACAGTAGGAAACACCATATATTTT. It translates to CASSGTVGNTIYF. The rearrangement links TRBV25-1 to TRBJ1-3, with D perhaps TRBD1 (6 bases). Trimming removed 4 bases from V and 4 bases from J, with 8 bases in between. There are 13 residues in the CDR3. The germline gives CDR1 MGHDK, CDR2 SYGVNS.

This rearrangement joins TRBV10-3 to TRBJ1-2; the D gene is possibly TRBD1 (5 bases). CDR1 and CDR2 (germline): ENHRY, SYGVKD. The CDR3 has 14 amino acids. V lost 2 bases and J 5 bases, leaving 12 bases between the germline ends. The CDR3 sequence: CAISEQGGEYGYTF. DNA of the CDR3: TGTGCCATCAGTGAGCAGGGTGGCGAGTATGGCTACACCTTC.

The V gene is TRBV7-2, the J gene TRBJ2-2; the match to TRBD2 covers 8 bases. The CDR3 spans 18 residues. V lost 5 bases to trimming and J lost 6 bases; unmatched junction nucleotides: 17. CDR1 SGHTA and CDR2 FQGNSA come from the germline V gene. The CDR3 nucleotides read TGTGCCAGCAGCCCCGAGCGAACCTGGACTAGCCCCGCCGGGGAGCTGTTTTTT. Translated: CASSPERTWTSPAGELFF.

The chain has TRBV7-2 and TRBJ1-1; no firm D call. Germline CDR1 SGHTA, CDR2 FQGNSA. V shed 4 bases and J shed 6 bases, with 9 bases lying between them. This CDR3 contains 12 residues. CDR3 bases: TGTGCCAGCAGCTCCCCGGGTCCTGAAGCTTTCTTT. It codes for CASSSPGPEAFF.

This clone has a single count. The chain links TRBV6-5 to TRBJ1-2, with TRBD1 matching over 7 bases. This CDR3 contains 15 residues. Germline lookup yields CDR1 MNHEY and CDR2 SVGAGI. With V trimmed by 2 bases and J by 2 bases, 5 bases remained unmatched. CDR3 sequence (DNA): TGTGCCAGCAGTTACGTGACAGGGATGAACTATGGCTACACCTTC. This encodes CASSYVTGMNYGYTF.

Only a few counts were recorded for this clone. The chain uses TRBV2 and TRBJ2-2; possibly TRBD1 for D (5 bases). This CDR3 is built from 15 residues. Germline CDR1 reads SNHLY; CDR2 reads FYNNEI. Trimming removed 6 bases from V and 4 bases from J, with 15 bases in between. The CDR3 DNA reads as TGTGCCAGCAGCTCCCTAGGGGTTCCCACCGGGGAGCTGTTTTTT. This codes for CASSSLGVPTGELFF.

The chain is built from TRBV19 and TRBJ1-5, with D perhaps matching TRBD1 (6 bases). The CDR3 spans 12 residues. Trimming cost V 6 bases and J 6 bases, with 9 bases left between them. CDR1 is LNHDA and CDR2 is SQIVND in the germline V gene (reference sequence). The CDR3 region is CASRIRGQPQHF. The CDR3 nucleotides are TGTGCCAGTAGAATCAGGGGTCAGCCCCAGCATTTT.

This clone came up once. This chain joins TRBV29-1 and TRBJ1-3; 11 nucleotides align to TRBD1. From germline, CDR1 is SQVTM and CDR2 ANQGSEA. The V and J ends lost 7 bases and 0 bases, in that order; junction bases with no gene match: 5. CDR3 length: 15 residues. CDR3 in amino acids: CSAYGTGGSGNTIYF. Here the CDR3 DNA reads TGCAGCGCCTATGGGACAGGGGGCTCTGGAAACACCATATATTTT.

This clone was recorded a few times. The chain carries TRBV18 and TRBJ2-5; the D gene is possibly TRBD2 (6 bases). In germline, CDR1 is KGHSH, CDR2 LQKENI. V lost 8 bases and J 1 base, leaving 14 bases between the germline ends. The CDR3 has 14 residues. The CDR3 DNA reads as TGTGCCAGCACCATCGGGAGCATCCAAGAGACCCAGTACTTC. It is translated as CASTIGSIQETQYF. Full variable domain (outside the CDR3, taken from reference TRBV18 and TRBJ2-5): NAGVMQNPRHLVRRRGQEARLRCSPMKGHSHVYWYRQLPEEGLKFMVYLQKENIIDESGMPKERFSAEFPKEGPSILRIQQVVRGDSAAYFCASTIGSIQETQYFGPGTRLLVL.

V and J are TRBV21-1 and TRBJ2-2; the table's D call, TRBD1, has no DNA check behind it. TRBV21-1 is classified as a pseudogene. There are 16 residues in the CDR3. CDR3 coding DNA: TGTGCCAGCAGCGAACCTGACAACGTTTTAACCGGGGAGCTGTTTTTT. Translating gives CASSEPDNVLTGELFF.

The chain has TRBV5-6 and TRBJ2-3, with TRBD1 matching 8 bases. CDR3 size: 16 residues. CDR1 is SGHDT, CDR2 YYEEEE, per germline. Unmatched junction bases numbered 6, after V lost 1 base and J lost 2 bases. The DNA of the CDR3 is TGTGCCAGCAGCTTGAGCGGACAGGGTTTCACAGATACGCAGTATTTT. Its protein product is CASSLSGQGFTDTQYF.

Written as DNA, the CDR3 is TGTGCCAGCTCACGACAGGAACCCACCGGGGAGCTGTTTTTT. Amino acid sequence: CASSRQEPTGELFF. The rearrangement links TRBV18 to TRBJ2-2, with TRBD1 as a possible D gene (6 bases). The CDR3 extends over 14 amino acids. V lost 4 bases and J lost 4, with 10 bases in between. CDR1 and CDR2 from the germline V gene are KGHSH and LQKENI.

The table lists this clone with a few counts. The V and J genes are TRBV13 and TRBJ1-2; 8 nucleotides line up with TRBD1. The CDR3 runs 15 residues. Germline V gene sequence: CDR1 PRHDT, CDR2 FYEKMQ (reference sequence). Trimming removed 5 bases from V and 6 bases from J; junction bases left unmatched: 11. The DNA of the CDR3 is TGTGCCAGCAGCCTTAGGAGGACAGGGAGGGATGGCTACACCTTC. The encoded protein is CASSLRRTGRDGYTF.

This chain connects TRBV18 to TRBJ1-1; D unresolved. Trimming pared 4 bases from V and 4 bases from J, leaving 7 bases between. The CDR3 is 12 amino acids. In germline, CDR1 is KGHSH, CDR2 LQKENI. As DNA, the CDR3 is TGTGCCAGCTCACGCGGGCCCACTGAAGCTTTCTTT. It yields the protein CASSRGPTEAFF.

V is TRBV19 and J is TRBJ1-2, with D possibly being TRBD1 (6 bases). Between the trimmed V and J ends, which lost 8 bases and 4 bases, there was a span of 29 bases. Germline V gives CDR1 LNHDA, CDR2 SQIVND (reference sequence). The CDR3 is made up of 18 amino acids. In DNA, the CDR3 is TGTGCCAGTTCAACCCGGGGACAAAACCTCTGGACCTCCTATGGCTACACCTTC. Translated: CASSTRGQNLWTSYGYTF.

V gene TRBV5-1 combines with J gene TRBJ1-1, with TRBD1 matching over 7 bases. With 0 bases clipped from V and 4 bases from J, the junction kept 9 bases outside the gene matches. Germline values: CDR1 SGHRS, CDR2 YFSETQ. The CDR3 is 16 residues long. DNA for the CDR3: TGCGCCAGCAGCTTGGCCTGGGACAGTCGGGGCACTGAAGCTTTCTTT. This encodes CASSLAWDSRGTEAFF.

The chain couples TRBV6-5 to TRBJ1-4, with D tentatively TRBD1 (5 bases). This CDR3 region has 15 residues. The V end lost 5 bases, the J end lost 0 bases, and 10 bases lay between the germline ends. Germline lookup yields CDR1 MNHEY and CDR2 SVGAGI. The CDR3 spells CASSHKGTTNEKLFF. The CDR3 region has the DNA TGTGCCAGCAGTCACAAGGGGACAACTAATGAAAAACTGTTTTTT.

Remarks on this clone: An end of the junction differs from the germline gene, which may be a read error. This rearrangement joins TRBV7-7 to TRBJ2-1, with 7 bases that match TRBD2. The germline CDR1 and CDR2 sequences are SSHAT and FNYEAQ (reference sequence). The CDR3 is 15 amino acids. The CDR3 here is CASSLTAGALVEQFF. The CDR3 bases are TGTGCTAGCAGCTTGACGGCGGGAGCCCTCGTGGAGCAGTTCTTC.